What follows are 5 T cell receptor beta chains derived from one specimen sequenced in a study of cytomegalovirus exposure and HLA in healthy donors (dated by TCRdb to 2016 to 2017). Library preparation employed the immunoSEQ multiplex PCR assay. For the multiplex PCR, a mixture combining 60 forward primers for TCR Vbeta segments and 13 reverse primers for TCR Jbeta segments was used. Entries here come from immuneACCESS through TCRdb and include only in-frame sequences with V and J called. Some clones fail to appear in such tables; in the studies checked, an unresolved V gene covers under half of the shortfall, and the cause of the remainder is unknown. This sample has 100,000 to 150,000 clones in its table, and roughly 82% of those were observed once. The ten biggest clones cover 1% to 1.5% of the sample. The sequenced sample was PBMCs. Receptors were obtained from a boy younger than 18 in good health and CMV-seronegative.

This chain joins TRBV9 and TRBJ2-5; tentative D call: TRBD2 (6 bases). Germline assignment: CDR1 SGDLS and CDR2 YYNGEE. CDR3 length: 14 amino acids. V lost 0 bases, J lost 6 bases, and 12 bases lay in between. The CDR3 DNA reads TGTGCCAGCAGCGTAGTAAGCGGGCAAAAGACCCAGTACTTC. This gives the protein CASSVVSGQKTQYF.

The chain recombines TRBV27 with TRBJ2-7; D is perhaps TRBD2 (6 bases). Germline V gene data show CDR1 as MNHEY and CDR2 as SMNVEV (reference sequence). V lost 5 bases and J lost 2, with 19 bases in between. This CDR3 region has 16 residues. CDR3 nucleotides: TGTGCCAGCAGTGACACCGGGACTCGCCATCCCTACGAGCAGTACTTC. Encoded protein: CASSDTGTRHPYEQYF.

V gene TRBV7-8 combines with J gene TRBJ2-7, with D possibly matching TRBD2 (5 bases). The CDR3 runs 15 residues. CDR1 and CDR2 (germline): SGHVS, FQNEAQ. Trimming cost V 6 bases and J 1 base, with 16 bases left between them. This CDR3 reads CASRLSWVASYEQYF. The CDR3 DNA follows: TGTGCCAGCAGGTTGTCGTGGGTAGCGTCCTACGAGCAGTACTTC.

The rearrangement links TRBV29-1 to TRBJ2-7, with 8 bases identical to TRBD2. The V and J ends lost 0 bases and 2 bases, in that order; junction bases with no gene match: 12. Germline assignment: CDR1 SQVTM and CDR2 ANQGSEA. The CDR3 length is 17 residues. The CDR3 is CSVEDPHRGGNAYEQYF. CDR3 sequence (DNA): TGCAGCGTTGAAGACCCCCATCGGGGGGGAAACGCCTACGAGCAGTACTTC.

This sequence joins TRBV27 and TRBJ1-5; TRBD1 is a possible D gene (5 bases). The V gene's germline CDR1 is MNHEY and CDR2 SMNVEV (reference sequence). This CDR3 spans 14 amino acids. Trimming shortened V by 5 bases and J by 7 bases, and 15 bases separated the two germline ends. Here the CDR3 reads CASSMTQGLQPQHF. CDR3 bases: TGTGCCAGCAGTATGACGCAGGGTCTGCAGCCCCAGCATTTT.